A single sample is the source of the 30 T cell receptor beta chains below, sequenced in a study of cytomegalovirus exposure and HLA in healthy donors. Vbeta (60) and Jbeta (13) primers were used in the PCR. The method was immunoSEQ multiplex PCR; TCRdb's version includes in-frame clones alone and lacks a portion of them. The sample holds some 130,000 clones; roughly two thirds are singletons and the top ten take around 1.6%. The sequenced sample was PBMCs. Every receptor here comes from a man under 40 in good health and CMV-seropositive.

This clone has more than one count but fewer than ten. The V gene is TRBV10-3, the J gene TRBJ1-1; perhaps TRBD1 as D (5 bases). V gave up 6 bases and J gave up 0 bases, with 11 bases separating them. CDR3 length: 14 amino acids. Germline lookup yields CDR1 ENHRY and CDR2 SYGVKD. CDR3 nucleotides: TGTGCCATCAGCCAGACAGACATGAACACTGAAGCTTTCTTT. Residues: CAISQTDMNTEAFF.

This chain joins TRBV28 and TRBJ2-3, with 11 bases identical to TRBD2. Germline CDR1 and CDR2: MDHEN and SYDVKM. V dropped 6 bases and J dropped 1; count of bases not matched to a gene: 9. This CDR3 region has 17 residues. In nucleotides, the CDR3 is TGTGCCAGCAGGCCAACTAGCGGGAGTGTGGGCACAGATACGCAGTATTTT. This gives the protein CASRPTSGSVGTDTQYF.

This CDR3 is CASSPPGVGGGNEQYF. In nucleotides, the CDR3 is TGTGCCAGCAGCCCCCCGGGAGTGGGGGGTGGAAACGAGCAGTACTTC. V and J are TRBV5-4 and TRBJ2-7, with D possibly being TRBD2 (6 bases). V was clipped by 4 bases and J by 5 bases, with 22 bases between them. The CDR3 is 16 amino acids. The germline V gene has CDR1 SGHNT and CDR2 YYREEE (reference sequence).

This clone was counted a few times. The chain combines TRBV29-1 with TRBJ2-7; tentative D call: TRBD1 (6 bases). The germline V gene encodes CDR1 SQVTM and CDR2 ANQGSEA. This CDR3 contains 12 residues. V lost 6 bases to trimming and J lost 3 bases, with 12 bases between them. CDR3 bases: TGCAGCGTCCTCAGGGGCGGCTACGAGCAGTACTTC. Protein product: CSVLRGGYEQYF.

The chain has TRBV11-3 and TRBJ2-3; perhaps TRBD2 as D (6 bases). The V gene's germline CDR1 is SGHNT and CDR2 YENEEA. Trimming shortened V by 4 bases and J by 6 bases, and 17 bases separated the two germline ends. This CDR3 is 15 amino acids long. The CDR3 coding sequence is TGTGCCAGCAGCTACGAACCGACTAGTACGGATACGCAGTATTTT. This translates into CASSYEPTSTDTQYF.

The chain combines TRBV5-8 with TRBJ2-7; 8 bases map to TRBD1. CDR1 and CDR2 (germline): SGHTS, YDEGEE. The V gene end was trimmed by 3 bases and the J gene end by 3 bases; junction bases not matched to a gene: 8. The CDR3 is 15 residues long. In DNA, the CDR3 is TGTGCCAGCAGCTCCTGGCAGGGGGCGGGCTACGAGCAGTACTTC. Residues: CASSSWQGAGYEQYF.

The V gene is TRBV2, the J gene TRBJ1-5; D is unresolved. The V end was cut by 4 bases, the J end by 6 bases, with 16 bases between. The CDR3 spans 15 residues. Germline V gene sequence: CDR1 SNHLY, CDR2 FYNNEI. The CDR3 DNA reads TGTGCCAGCAGTGGCCGGTCAGGTTCCTCTCAGCCCCAGCATTTT. Translated, it gives CASSGRSGSSQPQHF.

The chain employs TRBV2 and TRBJ1-1; D not resolved. V dropped 8 bases and J dropped 0 bases, with 4 bases sitting between them. From germline, CDR1 is SNHLY and CDR2 FYNNEI. The CDR3 runs to 11 residues. CDR3 sequence reads: CASAMNTEAFF. The DNA for the CDR3 is TGTGCCAGCGCTATGAACACTGAAGCTTTCTTT. Using reference TRBV2 and TRBJ1-1 for the parts outside the CDR3, the full variable domain is EPEVTQTPSHQVTQMGQEVILRCVPISNHLYFYWYRQILGQKVEFLVSFYNNEISEKSEIFDDQFSVERPDGSNFTLKIRSTKLEDSAMYFCASAMNTEAFFGQGTRLTVV.

V gene TRBV28 combines with J gene TRBJ2-3, with 9 bases aligning to TRBD2. Germline V gives CDR1 MDHEN, CDR2 SYDVKM. The CDR3 totals 17 residues. J gave up 4 bases and V 10 bases, and 18 bases lay outside the gene matches. CDR3 amino acids: CATTIPRGLAKADTQYF. CDR3 coding DNA: TGTGCCACCACAATACCGAGGGGACTAGCTAAGGCAGATACGCAGTATTTT.

The chain couples TRBV14 to TRBJ2-5; TRBD2 is a possible D gene (5 bases). The length of the CDR3 is 14 residues. Trimming took 1 base from V and 5 from J, leaving 11 bases between them. Germline V gene sequence: CDR1 SGHDN, CDR2 FVKESK. CDR3 residues: CASSQVGLSETQYF. CDR3 coding DNA: TGTGCCAGCAGCCAAGTAGGACTGAGCGAGACCCAGTACTTC. The complete variable domain, with remaining parts taken from reference TRBV14 and TRBJ2-5, reads EAGVTQFPSHSVIEKGQTVTLRCDPISGHDNLYWYRRVMGKEIKFLLHFVKESKQDESGMPNNRFLAERTGGTYSTLKVQPAELEDSGVYFCASSQVGLSETQYFGPGTRLLVL.

The CDR3: CASSSGQGRTYGYTF. DNA for the CDR3: TGCGCCAGCAGCTCTGGACAGGGGCGGACCTATGGCTACACCTTC. V gene TRBV5-1 combines with J gene TRBJ1-2; 9 bases match TRBD1. The V segment lost 3 bases and the J segment 4 bases; nucleotides outside the gene matches: 7. There are 15 residues in the CDR3. CDR1 is SGHRS and CDR2 is YFSETQ in the germline V gene.

The CDR3 spells CALKGGSNNEQFF. In DNA form, the CDR3 reads TGTGCCCTGAAGGGAGGTTCGAACAATGAGCAGTTCTTC. The V call is TRBV2, the J call TRBJ2-1; weak D call: TRBD2 (6 bases). The CDR3 extends over 13 amino acids. Per germline, CDR1 SNHLY and CDR2 FYNNEI. V shed 11 bases and J shed 5 bases, with 16 bases lying between them.

This chain joins TRBV5-4 and TRBJ2-5, with 13 bases fitting TRBD2. CDR3 length: 17 amino acids. V gave up 4 bases and J gave up 1 base; unmatched junction bases: 7. CDR1 is SGHNT, CDR2 YYREEE, per germline (reference sequence). The CDR3 DNA is TGTGCCAGCAGCCTGGGACTAGCGGGAAGTGGCCAAGAGACCCAGTACTTC. It is translated as CASSLGLAGSGQETQYF. Combining the CDR3 with reference TRBV5-4 and TRBJ2-5 gives the whole variable domain ETGVTQSPTHLIKTRGQQVTLRCSSQSGHNTVSWYQQALGQGPQFIFQYYREEENGRGNFPPRFSGLQFPNYSSELNVNALELDDSALYLCASSLGLAGSGQETQYFGPGTRLLVL.

The chain links TRBV7-3 to TRBJ2-1, with D perhaps matching TRBD1 (5 bases). This CDR3 has 13 residues. CDR1 SGHTA and CDR2 FQGTGA come from the germline V gene. V gave up 2 bases and J gave up 5 bases, with 7 bases separating them. For the CDR3, the DNA is TGTGCCAGCAGCTTAGGGGCAGACAATGAGCAGTTCTTC. The encoded protein is CASSLGADNEQFF.

This chain links TRBV7-6 with TRBJ2-3, with TRBD2 matching over 15 bases. Germline loops: CDR1 SGHVS, CDR2 FNYEAQ. The V and J ends lost 5 bases and 4 bases, in that order; junction bases with no gene match: 7. The CDR3 consists of 17 residues. CDR3 coding DNA: TGTGCCAGCAGCGTGGGGACTAGCGGGAGGTTCTCAGATACGCAGTATTTT. Protein: CASSVGTSGRFSDTQYF.

The chain combines TRBV6-6 with TRBJ1-5, with D unclear. The CDR3 covers 15 residues. The V gene's germline CDR1 is MNHNY and CDR2 SVGAGI (reference sequence). With 3 bases removed from V and 1 base from J, the gap between germline ends came to 10 bases. In DNA form, the CDR3 reads TGTGCCAGCAGTTATTCAGATTACAGCAATCAGCCCCAGCATTTT. Amino acids: CASSYSDYSNQPQHF.

On this clone: One junction end disagrees with the germline gene, perhaps due to a read error. The chain links TRBV25-1 to TRBJ1-1; D unclear. Germline values: CDR1 MGHDK, CDR2 SYGVNS. The CDR3 has 13 amino acids. CDR3 amino acids: CASSEFVPGRVSF. Here the CDR3 DNA reads TGTGCCAGCAGTGAATTCGTACCGGGGAGAGTGAGTTTT.

This clone appeared a few times. This chain uses TRBV2 with TRBJ2-7; the D gene is possibly TRBD1 (6 bases). Per germline, CDR1 SNHLY and CDR2 FYNNEI. CDR3 length: 15 amino acids. V was clipped by 5 bases and J by 6 bases, with 20 bases between them. CDR3: CASSPRSGGHPEQYF. Here the CDR3 DNA reads TGTGCCAGCAGTCCCAGAAGTGGGGGACACCCCGAGCAGTACTTC.

This clone has a single count. The chain joins TRBV5-4 to TRBJ2-3; unclear D gene. CDR3 length: 13 amino acids. Per germline, CDR1 SGHNT and CDR2 YYREEE (reference sequence). Between the trimmed V and J ends, which lost 4 bases and 3 bases, there was a span of 9 bases. The CDR3 sequence: CASSRTTTDTQYF. DNA of the CDR3: TGTGCCAGCAGCCGTACAACAACAGATACGCAGTATTTT.

This chain uses TRBV30 with TRBJ2-3; tentatively, D is TRBD2 (5 bases). Trimming pared 0 bases from V and 2 bases from J, leaving 15 bases between. Per the germline V gene, CDR1 is GTSNPN and CDR2 is SVGIG (reference sequence). This CDR3 comprises 16 residues. The CDR3 coding sequence is TGTGCCTGGAGTGTGTACAAGCGGAGAAACACAGATACGCAGTATTTT. Translation: CAWSVYKRRNTDTQYF.

V gene TRBV30 combines with J gene TRBJ1-4; 7 positions match TRBD1. The germline V gene has CDR1 GTSNPN and CDR2 SVGIG (reference sequence). The V and J ends lost 2 bases and 5 bases, in that order; junction bases with no gene match: 5. The CDR3 totals 14 residues. CDR3: CAWSLGQPNEKLFF. For the CDR3, the DNA is TGTGCCTGGAGTCTGGGACAGCCCAATGAAAAACTGTTTTTT.

The chain employs TRBV18 and TRBJ1-2, with 8 bases aligning to TRBD1. Germline V gene data show CDR1 as KGHSH and CDR2 as LQKENI. V gave up 0 bases and J gave up 8 bases; unmatched junction bases: 5. This CDR3 comprises 14 residues. CDR3 bases: TGTGCCAGCTCACCACCGACAGGGGAGTTGGGCTACACCTTC. Amino acids: CASSPPTGELGYTF.

The V gene is TRBV18, the J gene TRBJ2-1; 10 bases fit TRBD1. The germline CDR1 and CDR2 sequences are KGHSH and LQKENI. The CDR3 is 15 residues long. The junction had 2 bases not matched to a gene; V was cut back by 2 bases and J by 4 bases. The CDR3 loop is CASSPDRGHYNEQFF. CDR3 nucleotides: TGTGCCAGCTCACCAGACAGGGGGCATTACAATGAGCAGTTCTTC.

The chain is built from TRBV27 and TRBJ1-2; 7 positions match TRBD1. Germline CDR1 and CDR2: MNHEY and SMNVEV (reference sequence). After removal of 3 bases from V and 4 bases from J, the junction contained 2 bases not matched to a gene. The length of the CDR3 is 13 residues. The CDR3 coding sequence is TGTGCCAGCAGTTTCCGGACAGGCTATGGCTACACCTTC. Encoded protein: CASSFRTGYGYTF.

This chain joins TRBV10-3 and TRBJ2-5; the D gene is possibly TRBD1 (5 bases). V lost 10 bases, J lost 1 base, and 13 bases lay in between. The CDR3 is 13 amino acids. Germline CDR1 reads ENHRY; CDR2 reads SYGVKD. The CDR3 DNA sequence: TGTGCCACAGGGATTCGGGTCCAAGAGACCCAGTACTTC. Residues: CATGIRVQETQYF.

The J gene is TRBJ2-7, the V gene TRBV6-6; 7 bases are a match to TRBD2. J gave up 3 bases and V 2 bases, and 7 bases lay outside the gene matches. CDR3 length: 15 residues. Germline CDR1 is MNHNY and CDR2 is SVGAGI (reference sequence). DNA for the CDR3: TGTGCCAGCAGTTACGAGTCTAGCGGAAGCTACGAGCAGTACTTC. Its protein product is CASSYESSGSYEQYF.

In this sample, this clone turned up a few times. The rearrangement joins TRBV12-5 to TRBJ2-5; D might be TRBD1 (5 bases). The V end was cut by 2 bases, the J end by 4 bases, with 20 bases between. The CDR3 has 17 amino acids. Looked up from germline, CDR1 is LGHNT and CDR2 is FRNRAP. CDR3 protein: CASGLPSTLQERETQYF. CDR3 in DNA: TGTGCTAGTGGTTTGCCTAGTACCTTACAGGAGCGAGAGACCCAGTACTTC.

This sequence joins TRBV11-2 and TRBJ1-1; D is unclear. Germline values: CDR1 SGHAT, CDR2 FQNNGV. V was cut by 2 bases and J by 1 base, with 11 bases left in between. The CDR3 sequence is 15 residues long. The DNA for the CDR3 is TGTGCCAGCAGCTTACTAAAAACAGCGAACACTGAAGCTTTCTTT. It is translated as CASSLLKTANTEAFF.

This chain uses TRBV7-9 with TRBJ1-1, with D possibly TRBD1 on 6 matching bases. There are 14 residues in the CDR3. CDR1 is SEHNR and CDR2 is FQNEAQ in the germline V gene (reference sequence). Trimming stripped 5 bases from V and 4 bases from J, with 14 bases between. CDR3 nucleotides: TGTGCCAGCAGCCTCGGGAGGGACATCACTGAAGCTTTCTTT. Its protein product is CASSLGRDITEAFF.

The chain combines TRBV5-1 with TRBJ1-2, with 9 bases lining up with TRBD1. V lost 4 bases to trimming and J lost 4 bases; unmatched junction nucleotides: 8. Germline V gene data show CDR1 as SGHRS and CDR2 as YFSETQ. This CDR3 has 15 amino acids. The CDR3 DNA reads as TGCGCCAGCAGCGCTACAGGGGGCGCTGGCTATGGCTACACCTTC. Amino acid sequence: CASSATGGAGYGYTF.